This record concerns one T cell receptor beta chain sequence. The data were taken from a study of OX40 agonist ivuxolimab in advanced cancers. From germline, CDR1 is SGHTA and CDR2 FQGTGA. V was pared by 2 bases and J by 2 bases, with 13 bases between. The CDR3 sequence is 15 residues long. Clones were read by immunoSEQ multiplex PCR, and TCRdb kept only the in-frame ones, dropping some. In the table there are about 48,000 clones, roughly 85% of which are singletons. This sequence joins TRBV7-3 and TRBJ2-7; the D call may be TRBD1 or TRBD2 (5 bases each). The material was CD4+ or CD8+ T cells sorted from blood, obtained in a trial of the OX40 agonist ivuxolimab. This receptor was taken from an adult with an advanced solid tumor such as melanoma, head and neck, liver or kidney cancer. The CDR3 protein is CASSLGPGHPYEQYF. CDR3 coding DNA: TGTGCCAGCAGCTTAGGGCCGGGGCACCCCTACGAGCAGTACTTC.